One and the same sample provided the 16 T cell receptor beta chains below, sequenced in a study of cytomegalovirus exposure and HLA in healthy donors. Generated by immunoSEQ multiplex PCR, the TCRdb table keeps only in-frame clones and is missing some. The sample lists 98,000 or so clones; approximately 85% were seen once. Sequencing input: PBMCs. The origin of the receptors is a woman aged 18-30 years in good health and CMV-seronegative.

The chain uses TRBV7-9 and TRBJ1-6; D gene uncertain. Germline CDR1 and CDR2: SEHNR and FQNEAQ (reference sequence). The CDR3 is made up of 13 amino acids. V was trimmed by 4 bases and J by 9 bases, leaving 10 bases between them. CDR3 residues: CASSSIPGSPLHF. CDR3 coding DNA: TGTGCCAGCAGCTCCATACCCGGTTCACCCCTCCACTTT.

The chain recombines TRBV28 with TRBJ1-1, with a tentative D call TRBD1 (5 bases). CDR3 length: 15 residues. The germline CDR1 and CDR2 sequences are MDHEN and SYDVKM. Trimming shortened V by 7 bases and J by 0 bases, and 15 bases separated the two germline ends. CDR3 nucleotides: TGTGCCAGCACAAAAGACAGATCTATGAACACTGAAGCTTTCTTT. Its translation: CASTKDRSMNTEAFF.

The chain couples TRBV2 to TRBJ1-1, with a tentative D call TRBD1 (6 bases). From germline, CDR1 is SNHLY and CDR2 FYNNEI. The ends were cut back, 5 bases at V and 0 bases at J, with 16 bases in the middle. The CDR3 spans 16 residues. The CDR3 region has the DNA TGTGCCAGCAGTCGACGGGACACGTCTTTGAACACTGAAGCTTTCTTT. Protein: CASSRRDTSLNTEAFF.

This chain connects TRBV5-1 to TRBJ2-1; 7 nucleotides align to TRBD2. Losses at the gene ends were 0 bases for V and 9 bases for J; bases not matched to a gene: 3. This CDR3 is 13 amino acids long. Germline V lookup: CDR1 SGHRS, CDR2 YFSETQ. The CDR3 sequence is CASSLEAGREQFF. CDR3 bases: TGCGCCAGCAGCTTGGAAGCGGGACGTGAGCAGTTCTTC.

The V and J genes are TRBV6-1 and TRBJ2-7; 7 nucleotides agree with TRBD1. Trimming at V came to 5 bases and at J to 5 bases, leaving 9 bases not matched to a gene. The CDR3 has 14 residues. Germline-derived CDR1 and CDR2 are MNHNS and SASEGT. CDR3 sequence reads: CASSIRDSADEQYF. The CDR3 nucleotides are TGTGCCAGCAGTATCCGGGACAGTGCGGACGAGCAGTACTTC.

The CDR3 sequence is CASSVLWGEETQYF. CDR3 nucleotides: TGTGCCAGCAGCGTCCTCTGGGGGGAAGAGACCCAGTACTTC. The V call is TRBV9, the J call TRBJ2-5, with D perhaps TRBD2 (6 bases). The germline V and J ends were trimmed by 2 bases and 3 bases, with 11 bases remaining between them. Germline CDR1 and CDR2: SGDLS and YYNGEE. This CDR3 has 14 residues.

This clone was detected once. The chain employs TRBV2 and TRBJ1-2; the D gene is possibly TRBD1 (5 bases). V lost 7 bases and J lost 2, with 14 bases in between. The CDR3 sequence is 14 residues long. Germline V gene sequence: CDR1 SNHLY, CDR2 FYNNEI. The CDR3 sequence is CASTRQYFNYGYTF. CDR3 coding DNA: TGTGCCAGCACCCGACAGTACTTCAACTATGGCTACACCTTC.

This sequence joins TRBV27 and TRBJ1-1; 8 nucleotides match TRBD1. The germline gives CDR1 MNHEY, CDR2 SMNVEV (reference sequence). The CDR3 contains 14 residues. J lost 0 bases, V lost 7 bases, and 4 bases had no gene match. CDR3 protein: CASTSTGVNTEAFF. The CDR3, as DNA: TGTGCCAGCACCTCGACAGGGGTGAACACTGAAGCTTTCTTT.

The CDR3 is CASSTGGGSPLHF. CDR3 coding DNA: TGTGCCAGCAGCACAGGGGGCGGTTCACCCCTCCACTTT. This sequence joins TRBV6-1 and TRBJ1-6, with 9 bases that match TRBD1. The V gene end was trimmed by 6 bases and the J gene end by 9 bases; junction bases not matched to a gene: 3. The V gene's germline CDR1 is MNHNS and CDR2 SASEGT. This CDR3 comprises 13 residues.

V and J are TRBV28 and TRBJ1-2; no definite D call. V gave up 2 bases and J gave up 4 bases, with 8 bases separating them. This CDR3 is built from 13 residues. CDR1 and CDR2 (germline): MDHEN, SYDVKM. The CDR3 loop reads CASSLEYSYGYTF. The CDR3 nucleotides read TGTGCCAGCAGTTTAGAATACAGCTATGGCTACACCTTC.

CDR3 in DNA: TGTGCCAGCAGTAGAAGGCGGTCGACTAATGAAAAACTGTTTTTT. Its translation: CASSRRRSTNEKLFF. The chain employs TRBV6-5 and TRBJ1-4; D is undetermined. This CDR3 has 15 residues. In germline, CDR1 is MNHEY, CDR2 SVGAGI. Trimming stripped 5 bases from V and 2 bases from J, with 12 bases between.

CDR3 amino acids: CASSWTGAIVTTNEKLFF. The CDR3 DNA follows: TGTGCCAGCAGCTGGACAGGGGCCATAGTTACAACTAATGAAAAACTGTTTTTT. The genes are TRBV5-4 and TRBJ1-4, with 9 bases lining up with TRBD1. CDR3 length equals 18 residues. Germline V gene data show CDR1 as SGHNT and CDR2 as YYREEE (reference sequence). V lost 3 bases to trimming and J lost 0 bases; unmatched junction nucleotides: 9.

A note on this clone: The conserved phenylalanine or tryptophan normally closing the CDR3 is absent here, so this likely arose from a read error. The limits of the CDR3 on the DNA are not certain, so only TCRdb's listed CDR3 is given. This chain joins TRBV5-6 and TRBJ2-3; the DNA was not compared with TRBD1, the D call given in the table. In germline, CDR1 is SGHDT, CDR2 YYEEEE. The CDR3 is 14 residues long, ends included. The CDR3 protein is CASSHSADTQPTYS.

This clone came up once. J is TRBJ1-3 and V is TRBV6-5; TRBD1 aligns across 7 bases. This CDR3 contains 15 residues. The junction had 5 bases not matched to a gene; V was cut back by 6 bases and J by 0 bases. Germline CDR1 reads MNHEY; CDR2 reads SVGAGI. The CDR3, as DNA: TGTGCCAGCAGCAGGGGACAGCTCTCTGGAAACACCATATATTTT. Its protein product is CASSRGQLSGNTIYF.

In its sample, this clone was seen once. The same CDR3 arises from other DNA sequences in this sample as well. The chain couples TRBV5-1 to TRBJ2-2; D not certain. This CDR3 has 12 residues. Germline V gene sequence: CDR1 SGHRS, CDR2 YFSETQ. V was clipped by 4 bases and J by 2 bases, with 3 bases between them. In DNA, the CDR3 is TGCGCCAGCAGCCTAAACACCGGGGAGCTGTTTTTT. Translating it yields CASSLNTGELFF.

The V and J genes are TRBV19 and TRBJ2-5, with D maybe TRBD1 (6 bases). This CDR3 contains 13 residues. The germline V gene has CDR1 LNHDA and CDR2 SQIVND (reference sequence). V was shortened by 5 bases and J by 4 bases, with 11 bases between the two germline ends. The CDR3 protein is CASSRSRGETQYF. For the CDR3, the DNA is TGTGCCAGTAGTCGTTCCAGGGGAGAGACCCAGTACTTC.